The rows below give T cell receptor beta chains drawn from one sample of a study of PD-L1 blockade in urothelial cancer. Profiling relied on immunoSEQ multiplex PCR, and the TCRdb table lists in-frame clones only, not all of them. The sample lists about 50,000 clones, around 83% occurring once. The source was PBMCs, collected around atezolizumab (anti-PD-L1) treatment. The receptors were gathered from a man in his 60s with urothelial cancer. The CDR3 runs from the conserved cysteine through the conserved F or W. Each record gives: V gene, CDR3 length, J gene, D gene, clone size, CDR3 DNA, CDR3 protein. The D gene is left open where the match is weak. Clone size is given for some rows only: seen once, a few or many times, or a class if the clone is expanded.

TRBV5-3	16	TRBJ2-2	TRBD2	NA	TGTGCCAGAAGCGCGGGGACTAGCGTAAACACCGGGGAGCTGTTTTTT	CARSAGTSVNTGELFF
TRBV19	13	TRBJ2-2	NA	once	TGTGCCACCAGGGGGGAGAACACCGGGGAGCTGTTTTTT	CATRGENTGELFF
TRBV11-2	17	TRBJ2-7	NA	NA	TGTGCCAGCAGCTTAGGGGGGATCGGGGGACTCGGATACGAGCAGTACTTC	CASSLGGIGGLGYEQYF
TRBV14	16	TRBJ2-7	NA	once	TGTGCCAGCAGCCAAGATCTGGAGGTTAGGTCCTACGAGCAGTACTTC	CASSQDLEVRSYEQYF
TRBV18	13	TRBJ1-1	NA	few	TGTGCCAGCTCCCTAGCCCTGCGGCCTGAAGCTTTCTTT	CASSLALRPEAFF
TRBV18	15	TRBJ2-7	TRBD1	NA	TGTGCCAGCTCACGTCCGGGACAGGGAATTTACGAGCAGTACTTC	CASSRPGQGIYEQYF
TRBV5-1	20	TRBJ2-6	TRBD1	NA	TGCGCCAGCAGCATAAACGCCGCTCGAGACAGGGATTCTTTGGCCAACGTCCTGACTTTC	CASSINAARDRDSLANVLTF
TRBV9	17	TRBJ1-1	TRBD1	NA	TGTGCCAGCGACCCCGGGACAGGGGCCTACTTGAACACTGAAGCTTTCTTT	CASDPGTGAYLNTEAFF
TRBV30	12	TRBJ2-7	TRBD2	NA	TGTGCCTCGCCCGGAGCGGGAAACGAGCAGTACTTC	CASPGAGNEQYF
TRBV5-1	15	TRBJ2-7	NA	NA	TGCGCCAGCAGCTTGGGTTCCGGGAGTGGGTACGAGCAGTACTTC	CASSLGSGSGYEQYF
TRBV6-1	15	TRBJ1-1	NA	NA	TGTGCCAGCAGTGAAGGGTACAGGTCTATCACTGAAGCTTTCTTT	CASSEGYRSITEAFF
TRBV11-3	15	TRBJ2-5	TRBD1	NA	TGTGCCAGCAGCTTAGGGGCAGGGGGCGAGGAGACCCAGTACTTC	CASSLGAGGEETQYF
TRBV7-2	17	TRBJ2-7	NA	NA	TGTGCCAGCAGCTTAGTATCAGTTGGGACTGGGGGCTACGAGCAGTACTTC	CASSLVSVGTGGYEQYF
TRBV18	12	TRBJ1-2	NA	NA	TGTGCCAGCTCACCGAGGACTGGCGGCTACACCTTC	CASSPRTGGYTF
TRBV19	15	TRBJ1-4	NA	NA	TGTGCCAGTAGTACGACGGCAGGGTTTAATGAAAAACTGTTTTTT	CASSTTAGFNEKLFF
TRBV5-6	13	TRBJ2-2	NA	NA	TGTGCCAGCAGAGCCGGGAACACCGGGGAGCTGTTTTTT	CASRAGNTGELFF
TRBV6-1	15	TRBJ1-1	NA	NA	TGTGCCAGCAGTGAAGAAGGGGCGCGGAACACTGAAGCTTTCTTT	CASSEEGARNTEAFF
TRBV15	18	TRBJ2-5	TRBD2	NA	TGTGCCACCAGCAGAGCCCGAGGACTAGCGGGGGGTCAAGAGACCCAGTACTTC	CATSRARGLAGGQETQYF
TRBV7-8	16	TRBJ2-3	TRBD2	NA	TGTGCCAGCAGCTTAGATAGCGGGAGGACGACAGATACGCAGTATTTT	CASSLDSGRTTDTQYF
TRBV7-8	18	TRBJ1-1	NA	NA	TGTGCCAGCAGCGTAGCGAGATCGTACCGGCAGGGGAACACTGAAGCTTTCTTT	CASSVARSYRQGNTEAFF
TRBV4-3	15	TRBJ2-7	TRBD2	NA	TGCGCCAGCAGCCAAGAACCCGGGGGGGACTACGAGCAGTACTTC	CASSQEPGGDYEQYF
TRBV10-1	15	TRBJ2-1	NA	NA	TGCGCCAGCAGTGAAGGAACTAGCTCCTACAATGAGCAGTTCTTC	CASSEGTSSYNEQFF
TRBV18	16	TRBJ2-1	TRBD2	NA	TGTGCCAGCTCAGGGGACCTTTGGACTAGCAACAATGAGCAGTTCTTC	CASSGDLWTSNNEQFF
TRBV5-4	15	TRBJ1-2	NA	NA	TGTGCCAGCAGCTTGTCTGGAGGGGCTAACTATGGCTACACCTTC	CASSLSGGANYGYTF
TRBV5-1	18	TRBJ2-2	TRBD2	NA	TGCGCCAGCAGCTTCGGCCTAGCGGGACCCACGAACACCGGGGAGCTGTTTTTT	CASSFGLAGPTNTGELFF
TRBV19	14	TRBJ2-7	NA	NA	TGTGCCAGTAGTATCCGGCTAGTCGACTACGAGCAGTACTTC	CASSIRLVDYEQYF
TRBV5-1	14	TRBJ1-1	NA	NA	TGCGCCAGCAGTGCGGGACTTAAGAACACTGAAGCTTTCTTT	CASSAGLKNTEAFF
TRBV25-1	15	TRBJ1-4	NA	NA	TGTGCCAGCAGTGTGACGACAGCAACTAATGAAAAACTGTTTTTT	CASSVTTATNEKLFF
TRBV19	13	TRBJ1-1	NA	NA	TGTGCCAGCCAACAGGGTTATAACACTGAAGCTTTCTTT	CASQQGYNTEAFF
TRBV11-2	15	TRBJ2-7	NA	NA	TGTGCCAGCAGCTTAGATGGCGGCGCGACCTACGAGCAGTACTTC	CASSLDGGATYEQYF
TRBV7-2	16	TRBJ1-2	NA	once	TGTGCCAGCAGCCAGAATCGGGGGGCGTCTAACTATGGCTACACCTTC	CASSQNRGASNYGYTF
TRBV5-6	14	TRBJ1-1	NA	NA	TGTGCCAGCAGCGCGGACAGAAAAAACACTGAAGCTTTCTTT	CASSADRKNTEAFF
TRBV5-4	14	TRBJ1-2	TRBD1	NA	TGTGCCAGCAGCCGGGACAGGGGGCAGGTTGGCTACACCTTC	CASSRDRGQVGYTF